This T cell receptor (beta chain) was sequenced during a study of neoadjuvant nivolumab and ipilimumab in lung cancer. Whole-study results and caveats: Resected tumors had greater TCR richness and clonality than uninvolved lung. Higher pretherapy blood TCR richness went with higher resected-tumor richness.

With respect to this clone: Its antigen is undetermined.

Here immunoSEQ multiplex PCR was the method, and the copy in TCRdb shows in-frame clones only, minus some. The data show 40,000 to 60,000 clones, more than 85% seen once. This CDR3 contains 15 residues. Germline assignment: CDR1 MGHDK and CDR2 SYGVNS. After removal of 6 bases from V and 3 bases from J, the junction contained 7 bases not matched to a gene. The V gene is TRBV25-1, the J gene TRBJ2-3, with 9 bases identical to TRBD2. Material: blood, obtained before neoadjuvant nivolumab, alone or with ipilimumab. The TCR originated in an adult with non-small cell lung cancer. Some clones in this sample may be carry-over from other donors' samples. The CDR3 sequence: CASRVAGAVTDTQYF. The CDR3 coding sequence is TGTGCCAGCAGAGTAGCGGGAGCGGTTACAGATACGCAGTATTTT.